This entry lists 23 T cell receptor beta chains sequenced from one sample in a study of blood T cell repertoires in COVID-19. Profiled with immunoSEQ multiplex PCR; TCRdb holds only in-frame clones, not every one. The table records 200,000 or so clones, about 80% of them present only once. Sequenced input: peripheral blood. These receptors were collected from a man aged 25-45 years with active or convalescent COVID-19.

This clone has just one count. The chain is built from TRBV21-1 and TRBJ2-7; TRBD1, as called in the table, went unchecked against the DNA. TRBV21-1 is classified as a pseudogene. The CDR3 spans 15 residues. The CDR3 DNA follows: TGTGCCAGCTCCCAATGGAGCCAGAGGGGGTACGAGCAGTACTTC. It is translated as CASSQWSQRGYEQYF.

V gene TRBV4-1 combines with J gene TRBJ2-2; 7 positions match TRBD1. Germline CDR1 reads MGHRA; CDR2 reads YSYEKL. V dropped 4 bases and J dropped 6; count of bases not matched to a gene: 5. The CDR3 runs 14 residues. In DNA form, the CDR3 reads TGCGCCAGCAGCCGACAGGGATTCCCCGGGGAGCTGTTTTTT. This sequence encodes CASSRQGFPGELFF.

This chain joins TRBV18 and TRBJ1-5; D call uncertain. The CDR3 spans 14 residues. The germline gives CDR1 KGHSH, CDR2 LQKENI. V was clipped by 0 bases and J by 4 bases, with 7 bases between them. CDR3 bases: TGTGCCAGCTCACCACCGAACGGGAATCAGCCCCAGCATTTT. It encodes CASSPPNGNQPQHF.

V gene TRBV28 combines with J gene TRBJ1-2, with TRBD1 matching over 8 bases. Germline V gene data show CDR1 as MDHEN and CDR2 as SYDVKM. V shed 8 bases and J 7 bases; nucleotides not matched to a gene: 15. CDR3 length: 15 amino acids. CDR3 loop: CASDGRGRGQGGYTF. DNA of the CDR3: TGTGCCAGCGACGGAAGGGGCAGGGGGCAGGGTGGCTACACCTTC.

The chain links TRBV14 to TRBJ2-1; 12 bases agree with TRBD2. Germline-derived CDR1 and CDR2 are SGHDN and FVKESK. V was clipped by 0 bases and J by 1 base; unmatched bases: 4. This CDR3 region has 18 residues. In DNA form, the CDR3 reads TGTGCCAGCAGCCAAGACCGGACTAGCGGGACGTCCTACAATGAGCAGTTCTTC. Translation gives CASSQDRTSGTSYNEQFF.

The V and J genes are TRBV15 and TRBJ2-1; D possibly corresponds to TRBD2 (6 bases). Germline values: CDR1 LNHNV, CDR2 YYDKDF (reference sequence). The CDR3 is 15 residues long. Trimming stripped 5 bases from V and 5 bases from J, with 16 bases between. CDR3 coding DNA: TGTGCCACCAGCCCTCGACTCGGGACTCACAATGAGCAGTTCTTC. It is translated as CATSPRLGTHNEQFF.

This clone has more than one count but fewer than ten. The chain uses TRBV5-5 and TRBJ2-5; a possible D gene is TRBD2 (5 bases). CDR3 length: 15 residues. The germline V gene encodes CDR1 SGHKS and CDR2 YYEKEE (reference sequence). V gave up 4 bases and J gave up 3 bases, with 16 bases separating them. DNA of the CDR3: TGTGCCAGCAGCCCGGGGAGTCAGAGGGAAGAGACCCAGTACTTC. As protein: CASSPGSQREETQYF.

The chain couples TRBV10-3 to TRBJ1-1; the D is unclear. CDR3 size: 14 residues. V was cut by 2 bases and J by 1 base, with 8 bases left in between. Germline CDR1 and CDR2: ENHRY and SYGVKD. CDR3 in amino acids: CAISERVKNTEAFF. In DNA, the CDR3 is TGTGCCATCAGTGAGCGGGTCAAGAACACTGAAGCTTTCTTT.

This clone showed up just once. The gene calls are TRBV27 and TRBJ2-2, with 9 bases lining up with TRBD1. V dropped 4 bases and J dropped 3; count of bases not matched to a gene: 0. This CDR3 has 14 residues. Germline lookup yields CDR1 MNHEY and CDR2 SMNVEV (reference sequence). CDR3 DNA: TGTGCCAGCAGTTGGACAGGGGACACCGGGGAGCTGTTTTTT. Translating gives CASSWTGDTGELFF.

The chain's CDR3 is CASSLAGASSAAETQYF. CDR3 sequence (DNA): TGCGCCAGCAGCTTGGCAGGGGCTTCCTCAGCAGCCGAGACCCAGTACTTC. This chain connects TRBV5-1 to TRBJ2-5, with a weak D call TRBD1 (6 bases). The CDR3 has 17 residues. Germline loops: CDR1 SGHRS, CDR2 YFSETQ. V lost 0 bases and J lost 5, with 20 bases in between.

This clone turned up a few times. V and J are TRBV12-3 or TRBV12-4 and TRBJ1-5, with D unresolved. The CDR3 extends over 13 amino acids. The V and J ends lost 0 bases and 5 bases respectively, with 5 bases between them. The CDR3 bases are TGTGCCAGCAGTTTAGCCCCGGATCAGCCCCAGCATTTT. Its protein is CASSLAPDQPQHF.

The chain has TRBV7-9 and TRBJ2-2, with 8 nucleotides matching TRBD1. This CDR3 contains 17 residues. The J segment lost 2 bases and the V segment lost 4 bases, leaving 9 bases of the junction unmatched. CDR1 and CDR2 from the germline V gene are SEHNR and FQNEAQ (reference sequence). The DNA for the CDR3 is TGTGCCAGCAGCTCCACGGCCGGGACAGGAAACACCGGGGAGCTGTTTTTT. As protein: CASSSTAGTGNTGELFF.

The chain is built from TRBV7-2 and TRBJ2-7, with no clear D. V was pared by 3 bases and J by 7 bases, with 7 bases between. Germline V CDR1 and CDR2: SGHTA, FQGNSA. The CDR3 consists of 11 residues. The CDR3 DNA reads as TGTGCCAGCAGCTTCCACGAGGAGCAGTACTTC. Its translation: CASSFHEEQYF.

The chain combines TRBV5-4 with TRBJ1-1; D call uncertain. The germline V and J ends were trimmed by 1 base and 0 bases, with 4 bases remaining between them. Germline loops: CDR1 SGHNT, CDR2 YYREEE (reference sequence). This CDR3 contains 13 residues. For the CDR3, the DNA is TGTGCCAGCAGCTTGCAATTGAACACTGAAGCTTTCTTT. It codes for CASSLQLNTEAFF. Full variable domain (outside the CDR3, taken from reference TRBV5-4 and TRBJ1-1): ETGVTQSPTHLIKTRGQQVTLRCSSQSGHNTVSWYQQALGQGPQFIFQYYREEENGRGNFPPRFSGLQFPNYSSELNVNALELDDSALYLCASSLQLNTEAFFGQGTRLTVV.

The chain uses TRBV10-3 and TRBJ1-3, with TRBD1 as a possible D gene (5 bases). The V and J ends lost 2 bases and 0 bases respectively, with 5 bases between them. The CDR3 is 14 residues long. From germline, CDR1 is ENHRY and CDR2 SYGVKD. CDR3 in amino acids: CAISEQGSGNTIYF. CDR3 nucleotide sequence: TGTGCCATCAGTGAGCAGGGCTCTGGAAACACCATATATTTT.

The chain combines TRBV5-1 with TRBJ1-1; perhaps TRBD1 as D (5 bases). Trimming stripped 1 base from V and 6 bases from J, with 10 bases between. Looked up from germline, CDR1 is SGHRS and CDR2 is YFSETQ. CDR3 length: 13 amino acids. CDR3 in amino acids: CASSLWGIAEAFF. CDR3 sequence (DNA): TGCGCCAGCAGCTTGTGGGGCATCGCTGAAGCTTTCTTT.

This rearrangement joins TRBV6-5 to TRBJ1-5, with no clear D. From germline, CDR1 is MNHEY and CDR2 SVGAGI. The CDR3 is 13 residues long. The V end was cut by 6 bases, the J end by 3 bases, with 9 bases between. In DNA, the CDR3 is TGTGCCAGCAGCTTCGGTATCAATCAGCCCCAGCATTTT. Translating gives CASSFGINQPQHF.

The rearrangement links TRBV18 to TRBJ2-7; 12 bases match TRBD2. CDR1 and CDR2 from the germline V gene are KGHSH and LQKENI. This CDR3 has 15 amino acids. Unmatched junction bases numbered 0, after V lost 0 bases and J lost 3 bases. CDR3 coding DNA: TGTGCCAGCTCACCACCGGGACTAGCGGGCTACGAGCAGTACTTC. Translating it yields CASSPPGLAGYEQYF.

V gene TRBV9 combines with J gene TRBJ2-1, with 7 bases fitting TRBD2. The germline CDR1 and CDR2 sequences are SGDLS and YYNGEE. The CDR3 covers 16 residues. The J segment lost 2 bases and the V segment lost 4 bases, leaving 9 bases of the junction unmatched. CDR3 sequence: CASSLGMAGAYNEQFF. DNA of the CDR3: TGTGCCAGCAGCCTCGGGATGGCGGGAGCCTACAATGAGCAGTTCTTC.

A few counts support this clone. This rearrangement joins TRBV7-9 to TRBJ1-1, with no clear D. The CDR3 has 13 amino acids. The V gene lost 6 bases and the J gene lost 1 base, with 9 bases spanning the gap. Germline CDR1 reads SEHNR; CDR2 reads FQNEAQ (reference sequence). In nucleotides, the CDR3 is TGTGCCAGCAGTTACTTTGGGAACACTGAAGCTTTCTTT. It yields the protein CASSYFGNTEAFF.

This clone was recorded once. V usage is TRBV14 and J usage is TRBJ2-7; D might be TRBD2 (5 bases). CDR1 and CDR2 (germline): SGHDN, FVKESK. V was cut by 4 bases and J by 2 bases, with 9 bases left in between. CDR3 length: 13 residues. The CDR3 DNA follows: TGTGCCAGCAGCCTAAGCGGTCCCTACGAGCAGTACGTC. As protein: CASSLSGPYEQYV.

The chain uses TRBV30 and TRBJ1-6; D gene unclear. Germline V lookup: CDR1 GTSNPN, CDR2 SVGIG (reference sequence). The CDR3 loop spans 12 amino acids. V shed 2 bases and J shed 10 bases, with 9 bases lying between them. CDR3 in amino acids: CAWSPSSSPLHF. The CDR3 DNA follows: TGTGCCTGGAGTCCTAGTTCCTCACCCCTCCACTTT.

V gene TRBV6-6 combines with J gene TRBJ2-7; possibly TRBD1 for D (5 bases). This CDR3 region has 17 residues. V lost 6 bases and J 0 bases, leaving 21 bases between the germline ends. CDR1 and CDR2 from the germline V gene are MNHNY and SVGAGI (reference sequence). CDR3 coding DNA: TGTGCCAGCAGCCGATGGGGCTTTTTCCAGGGCTCCTACGAGCAGTACTTC. Protein: CASSRWGFFQGSYEQYF.